A single sample is the source of the 17 T cell receptor beta chains below, sequenced in a study of CD4 T cells in relation to SARS-CoV-2 and coronaviruses. Only in-frame clones appear in the TCRdb table, and some are missing; sequencing was by immunoSEQ multiplex PCR. This sample carries tens of thousands of clones, roughly 88% of them seen once, and the ten largest clones take over 3%. The sequenced sample was memory CD4+ T cells from PBMCs. The receptors stem from an adult with COVID-19.

This clone showed up just once. The chain is built from TRBV7-8 and TRBJ2-3, with 15 bases identical to TRBD2. The trim removed 5 bases at V and 3 bases at J, leaving 3 bases unmatched. The germline gives CDR1 SGHVS, CDR2 FQNEAQ. The CDR3 loop spans 16 amino acids. CDR3 residues: CASSGGLAGGTDTQYF. In DNA form, the CDR3 reads TGTGCCAGCAGCGGGGGACTAGCGGGAGGAACAGATACGCAGTATTTT.

V is TRBV28 and J is TRBJ2-1, with 16 bases lining up with TRBD2. J lost 8 bases, V lost 2 bases, and 6 bases had no gene match. The V gene's germline CDR1 is MDHEN and CDR2 SYDVKM. The CDR3 is 17 residues long. The CDR3 spells CASSLSGTSGRGHEQFF. CDR3 nucleotide sequence: TGTGCCAGCAGTTTAAGCGGGACTAGCGGGAGGGGTCATGAGCAGTTCTTC. Variable domain in full (rest from reference TRBV28 and TRBJ2-1): DVKVTQSSRYLVKRTGEKVFLECVQDMDHENMFWYRQDPGLGLRLIYFSYDVKMKEKGDIPEGYSVSREKKERFSLILESASTNQTSMYLCASSLSGTSGRGHEQFFGPGTRLTVL.

This clone showed up just once. The chain is built from TRBV2 and TRBJ2-4; D unclear. The CDR3 spans 14 residues. Germline CDR1 SNHLY, CDR2 FYNNEI. Trimming pared 1 base from V and 0 bases from J, leaving 4 bases between. The CDR3 nucleotides are TGTGCCAGCAGTGAAGGGCTAGCCAAAAACATTCAGTACTTC. As protein: CASSEGLAKNIQYF.

This chain connects TRBV28 to TRBJ1-1; D unresolved. CDR3 length: 14 amino acids. With 0 bases removed from V and 1 base from J, the gap between germline ends came to 6 bases. The germline gives CDR1 MDHEN, CDR2 SYDVKM. In DNA form, the CDR3 reads TGTGCCAGCAGTTTATGGGCGGCGAACACTGAAGCTTTCTTT. Amino acid sequence: CASSLWAANTEAFF.

The rearrangement uses TRBV5-1 and TRBJ2-3, with 10 bases matching TRBD2. This CDR3 spans 17 amino acids. V lost 3 bases, J lost 0 bases, and 7 bases stayed unmatched. Per germline, CDR1 SGHRS and CDR2 YFSETQ. CDR3 in DNA: TGCGCCAGCAGCTCATTAACTAGCGGGAAGAGCACAGATACGCAGTATTTT. It yields the protein CASSSLTSGKSTDTQYF.

The rearrangement links TRBV19 to TRBJ1-3; D call uncertain. The CDR3 length is 14 residues. V was clipped by 5 bases and J by 3 bases, with 11 bases between them. The germline V gene encodes CDR1 LNHDA and CDR2 SQIVND (reference sequence). This CDR3 is CASSRAIFGNTIYF. Written as DNA, the CDR3 is TGTGCCAGTAGTCGCGCCATCTTTGGAAACACCATATATTTT. The whole variable domain, filled in from reference TRBV19 and TRBJ1-3, reads DGGITQSPKYLFRKEGQNVTLSCEQNLNHDAMYWYRQDPGQGLRLIYYSQIVNDFQKGDIAEGYSVSREKKESFPLTVTSAQKNPTAFYLCASSRAIFGNTIYFGEGSWLTVV.

The genes are TRBV5-1 and TRBJ2-7, with a weak D call TRBD1 (6 bases). There are 15 residues in the CDR3. The germline V and J ends were trimmed by 0 bases and 4 bases, with 14 bases remaining between them. Per the germline V gene, CDR1 is SGHRS and CDR2 is YFSETQ. CDR3 loop: CASSLDGTQFYEQYF. CDR3 nucleotide sequence: TGCGCCAGCAGCTTGGACGGGACACAGTTTTACGAGCAGTACTTC.

The chain joins TRBV7-2 to TRBJ2-1; D ambiguous. The ends were cut back, 5 bases at V and 0 bases at J, with 8 bases in the middle. Germline V gene lookup returns CDR1 SGHTA and CDR2 FQGNSA. CDR3 length: 14 residues. CDR3 sequence: CASSPAASYNEQFF. The CDR3 bases are TGTGCCAGCAGCCCCGCCGCCTCCTACAATGAGCAGTTCTTC.

This chain links TRBV2 with TRBJ2-7; 15 positions match TRBD2. V was clipped by 5 bases and J by 3 bases; unmatched bases: 5. The CDR3 loop spans 16 amino acids. CDR1 and CDR2 (germline): SNHLY, FYNNEI. The CDR3 DNA sequence: TGTGCCAGCAGTACAGGACTAGCGGGAGGGTTCTACGAGCAGTACTTC. Protein product: CASSTGLAGGFYEQYF.

The gene calls are TRBV11-3 and TRBJ1-5; no clear D gene. The V gene lost 6 bases and the J gene lost 5 bases, with 23 bases spanning the gap. CDR1 and CDR2 (germline): SGHNT, YENEEA. The CDR3 runs 17 residues. The CDR3 protein is CASSFYTPLKSDQPQHF. In nucleotides, the CDR3 is TGTGCCAGCAGTTTCTACACACCCCTTAAGAGCGATCAGCCCCAGCATTTT.

The chain couples TRBV5-5 to TRBJ1-3; D not resolved. Germline V gene sequence: CDR1 SGHKS, CDR2 YYEKEE (reference sequence). CDR3 length: 16 residues. Trimming cost V 0 bases and J 4 bases, with 14 bases left between them. The CDR3 here is CASSLVLRAGGNTIYF. The CDR3 DNA reads as TGTGCCAGCAGCTTGGTTTTGAGGGCTGGAGGAAACACCATATATTTT.

The chain joins TRBV7-8 to TRBJ2-2, with TRBD2 matching over 7 bases. The V gene's germline CDR1 is SGHVS and CDR2 FQNEAQ. Trimming removed 1 base from V and 7 bases from J; junction bases left unmatched: 6. The CDR3 contains 15 residues. DNA of the CDR3: TGTGCCAGCAGCTTAGGGGCGGGAGAGATCGGGGAGCTGTTTTTT. Protein sequence: CASSLGAGEIGELFF.

This chain links TRBV29-1 with TRBJ2-7; the match to TRBD1 covers 8 bases. This CDR3 comprises 15 residues. The junction had 8 bases not matched to a gene; V was cut back by 4 bases and J by 0 bases. Germline-derived CDR1 and CDR2 are SQVTM and ANQGSEA. The CDR3 here is CSVVLSGQGSYEQYF. The CDR3 coding sequence is TGCAGCGTTGTACTTTCCGGACAGGGCTCCTACGAGCAGTACTTC.

V gene TRBV19 combines with J gene TRBJ1-2, with a weak D call TRBD1 (5 bases). CDR3 size: 13 residues. V lost 9 bases and J 4 bases, leaving 15 bases between the germline ends. From germline, CDR1 is LNHDA and CDR2 SQIVND (reference sequence). Here the CDR3 DNA reads TGTGCCAGCAGGGACCGCGGGGCCTATGGCTACACCTTC. The encoded protein is CASRDRGAYGYTF.

The chain joins TRBV4-3 to TRBJ2-2; TRBD2 agrees at 7 bases. The J segment lost 3 bases and the V segment lost 4 bases, leaving 2 bases of the junction unmatched. CDR1 is LGHNA and CDR2 is YSLEER in the germline V gene. This CDR3 has 14 residues. The CDR3 nucleotides are TGCGCCAGCAGCCGGGACTATGACACCGGGGAGCTGTTTTTT. Translated: CASSRDYDTGELFF.

The chain recombines TRBV5-4 with TRBJ2-3; no firm D call. The V end lost 7 bases, the J end lost 6 bases, and 15 bases lay between the germline ends. This CDR3 region has 13 residues. CDR1 is SGHNT and CDR2 is YYREEE in the germline V gene (reference sequence). Written as DNA, the CDR3 is TGTGCCAGCGAGAAAGAACCGTCGGATACGCAGTATTTT. It codes for CASEKEPSDTQYF.

As concerns this clone: At one end the junction does not follow the germline gene, possibly because of a read error. V gene TRBV7-7 combines with J gene TRBJ2-5; 7 nucleotides align to TRBD1. Germline assignment: CDR1 SSHAT and CDR2 FNYEAQ (reference sequence). The CDR3 spans 17 residues. DNA for the CDR3: TGTGCTAGCAGCCGAACCTTACGTAGACAGGGCTTGGAGACCCAGTACTTC. Amino acid sequence: CASSRTLRRQGLETQYF.